This T cell receptor beta chain was captured by sequencing in a study of regulatory T cells in long-lasting Graves disease. On the study more broadly: To qualify as persistent, Graves' disease required over 5 years of antithyroid drugs with positive TSH receptor antibodies. Whole-study results and caveats: Sampling was limited to peripheral blood rather than thyroid tissue. Favored gene segments in persistent disease were TRBV28, TRBJ1-2 and TRBJ2-5. Those with persistent Graves' had less TCR diversity than newly diagnosed patients.

Both iRepertoire HTBI primers and Arm-PCR of CDR3 regions were used to build the TCR beta libraries. One entry per CDR3 protein, called by TCRdb with MiXCR from the multiplex PCR reads. The sample consists of roughly 300,000 distinct CDR3 sequences, around 23% of them appearing once. Time point noted: persistent/refractory GD, antithyroid drugs over 5 years with positive TRAb. RNA from PBMCs was the source of the TCR library. CDR3 size: 12 residues. Trimming removed 6 bases from V and 5 bases from J, with 10 bases in between. Worth noting for this clonotype: Its antigen is not known.

The chain joins TRBV12-3 or TRBV12-4 to TRBJ2-5; D is perhaps TRBD1 (5 bases). This sequence was found in a female donor with Graves disease. Sequencing used peripheral blood mononuclear cells (PBMCs), obtained when the disease was refractory, from a patient treated with antithyroid drugs. The CDR3 DNA is TGTGCCAGCAGGGCGACAGAGGAGACCCAGTACTTC. Translated: CASRATEETQYF.